This T cell receptor (beta chain) was captured in a study of naive and memory T cell subsets. An equimolar mix of two oligonucleotides served as the beta constant-region primer for TRBC1 and TRBC2. Each CDR3 protein gets one entry after TCRdb re-called the UMI-ligation and nested PCR reads with MiXCR. The table includes tens of thousands of distinct CDR3 sequences, more than 6.5% detected once. The sample holds a few counts of this clonotype. The source is a human donor in good health. Sequencing was carried out using central memory CD4+ T cells from blood.

CDR3 in amino acids: CASSLAGTGFRPQHF. CDR3 DNA sequence: TGTGCCAGCAGTTTAGCGGGGACAGGGTTTAGGCCCCAGCATTTT. The chain links TRBV12-3 or TRBV12-4 to TRBJ1-5; the match to TRBD1 covers 9 bases. The trim removed 0 bases at V and 9 bases at J, leaving 6 bases unmatched. The CDR3 is 15 amino acids.